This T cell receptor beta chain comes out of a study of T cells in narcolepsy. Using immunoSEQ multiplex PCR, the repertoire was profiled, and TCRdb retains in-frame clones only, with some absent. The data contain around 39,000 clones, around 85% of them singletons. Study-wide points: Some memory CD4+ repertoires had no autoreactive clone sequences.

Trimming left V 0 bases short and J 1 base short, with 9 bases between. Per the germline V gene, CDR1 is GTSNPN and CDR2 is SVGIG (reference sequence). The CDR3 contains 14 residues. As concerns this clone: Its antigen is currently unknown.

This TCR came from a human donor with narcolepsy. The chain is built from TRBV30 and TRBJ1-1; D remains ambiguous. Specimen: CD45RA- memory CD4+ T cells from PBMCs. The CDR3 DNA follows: TGTGCCTGGAGTGTATGGGGTCCGAACACTGAAGCTTTCTTT. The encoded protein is CAWSVWGPNTEAFF.